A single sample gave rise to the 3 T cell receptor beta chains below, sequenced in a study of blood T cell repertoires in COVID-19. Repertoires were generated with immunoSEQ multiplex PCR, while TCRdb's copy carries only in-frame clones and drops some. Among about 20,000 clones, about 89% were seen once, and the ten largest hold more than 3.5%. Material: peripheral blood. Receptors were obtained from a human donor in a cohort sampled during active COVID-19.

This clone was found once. Here the CDR3 DNA reads TGTGCCAGCAGTCTCGGGGTGGACACTGAAGCTTTCTTT. This gives the protein CASSLGVDTEAFF. The chain employs TRBV25-1 and TRBJ1-1; D uncertain. The V gene's germline CDR1 is MGHDK and CDR2 SYGVNS. The CDR3 is made up of 13 amino acids. Trimming removed 5 bases at V and 3 bases at J, with 10 bases between.

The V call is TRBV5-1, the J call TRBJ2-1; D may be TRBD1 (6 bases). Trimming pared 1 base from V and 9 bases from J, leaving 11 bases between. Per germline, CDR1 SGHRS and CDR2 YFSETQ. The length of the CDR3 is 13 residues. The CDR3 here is CASSLNRVSEQFF. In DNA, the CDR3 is TGCGCCAGCAGCTTGAACAGGGTATCTGAGCAGTTCTTC.

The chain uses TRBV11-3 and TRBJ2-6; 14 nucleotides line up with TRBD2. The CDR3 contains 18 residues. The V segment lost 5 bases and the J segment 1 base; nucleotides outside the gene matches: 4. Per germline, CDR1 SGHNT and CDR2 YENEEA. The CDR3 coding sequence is TGTGCCAGCAGCCCCCGACTAGCGGGAGGGTCTGGGGCCAACGTCCTGACTTTC. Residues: CASSPRLAGGSGANVLTF.